This paragraph covers one T cell receptor beta chain sequence. Its antigen remains unknown. The conserved phenylalanine or tryptophan normally closing the CDR3 is absent here, so this likely arose from a read error. The limits of the CDR3 on the DNA are not certain, so only TCRdb's listed CDR3 is given. These data originate in a study of tumor-infiltrating lymphocytes in primary liver carcinoma. CDR1 is MNHNY and CDR2 is SVGAGI in the germline V gene (reference sequence). Both ends counted, the CDR3 spans 13 residues. Study conclusions and caveats: Overlap in tumor-adjacent and tumor-blood pairs fell below that of tumor region pairs.

Both RNA and DNA were isolated together from around 20-30 mg of bulk tissue that had not been sorted. Researchers generated TCR beta cDNA from around 0.55 ug of total RNA, relying on a constant-region primer. Investigators got TCR beta libraries out of three nested multiplex PCR rounds, done with slightly modified ARM-PCR. TRBV1-TRBV30 forward primers paired with a C-beta reverse primer were used in the first two PCR rounds, which ran about 11 cycles each. TCRdb used MiXCR to reprocess the multiplex PCR reads, holding one entry per CDR3 protein. Of 40,000 to 60,000 distinct CDR3 sequences detected, about two thirds appear once; the ten largest clones hold just under 30%.

The TCR was taken from a man in his forties or fifties with primary liver carcinoma and hepatitis B virus infection. Sequencing was performed on liver tumor tissue from sampling region 5. Specified subset: tumor region T5, tumor centre. This chain joins TRBV6-6 and TRBJ1-3. Here the CDR3 reads CASRPGSGNTVYY.